The 26 T cell receptor beta chains in this list originate from one sample, sequenced in a study of response to subunit inactivated influenza vaccine. A single record per CDR3 protein comes from TCRdb applying MiXCR to the RT-PCR reads. The data show about 530,000 distinct CDR3 sequences, with about 12% seen just once and 9.5% to 13% held by the top ten. The source was PBMCs from blood, collected on the day of vaccination. The source of these receptors is a man aged 50 or older who received an inactivated influenza vaccine.

The chain has TRBV10-3 and TRBJ2-5; TRBD1 matches at 7 bases. The CDR3 is 13 residues long. J gave up 4 bases and V 9 bases, and 8 bases lay outside the gene matches. Germline assignment: CDR1 ENHRY and CDR2 SYGVKD. CDR3 residues: CAIQGSPGETQYF. CDR3 nucleotides: TGTGCCATACAGGGGTCCCCGGGAGAGACCCAGTACTTC.

The gene calls are TRBV14 and TRBJ2-7; 14 bases match TRBD2. Trimming took 3 bases from V and 6 from J; bases not matched to a gene: 7. Germline CDR1 reads SGHDN; CDR2 reads FVKESK. This CDR3 has 16 amino acids. CDR3 residues: CASSHSGLAGVGEQYF. CDR3 in DNA: TGTGCCAGCAGCCACTCGGGACTAGCGGGAGTCGGCGAGCAGTACTTC. Based on the CDR3 plus reference TRBV14 and TRBJ2-7, the full variable domain is EAGVTQFPSHSVIEKGQTVTLRCDPISGHDNLYWYRRVMGKEIKFLLHFVKESKQDESGMPNNRFLAERTGGTYSTLKVQPAELEDSGVYFCASSHSGLAGVGEQYFGPGTRLTVT.

V usage is TRBV12-3 or TRBV12-4 and J usage is TRBJ2-1; D tentatively fits TRBD1 or TRBD2 (5 bases each). Trimming pared 4 bases from V and 2 bases from J, leaving 12 bases between. The CDR3 sequence is 15 residues long. CDR3 DNA: TGTGCCAGCAGTTACGACGGGACCCCCTACAATGAGCAGTTCTTC. This gives the protein CASSYDGTPYNEQFF.

This clonotype was counted ten times or more. V usage is TRBV6-4 and J usage is TRBJ2-1; D remains ambiguous. CDR3 length equals 16 residues. V was shortened by 5 bases and J by 0 bases, with 14 bases between the two germline ends. In germline, CDR1 is MRHNA, CDR2 SNTAGT. The CDR3 region is CASSTGAASSYNEQFF. The CDR3 nucleotides read TGTGCCAGCAGTACCGGCGCTGCGAGCTCCTACAATGAGCAGTTCTTC.

The CDR3 here is CSVELGRGNEQFF. DNA of the CDR3: TGCAGCGTTGAACTCGGCAGGGGGAATGAGCAGTTCTTC. The chain has TRBV29-1 and TRBJ2-1; 7 bases align to TRBD1. CDR3 size: 13 residues. V dropped 2 bases and J dropped 7; count of bases not matched to a gene: 5. The germline CDR1 and CDR2 sequences are SQVTM and ANQGSEA.

This clonotype was counted a few times. The chain carries TRBV5-1 and TRBJ2-2, with D possibly being TRBD1 (6 bases). V was clipped by 4 bases and J by 0 bases, with 10 bases between them. CDR1 SGHRS and CDR2 YFSETQ come from the germline V gene. There are 15 residues in the CDR3. The CDR3 here is CASSRDISNTGELFF. The CDR3 coding sequence is TGCGCCAGCAGCCGGGACATATCGAACACCGGGGAGCTGTTTTTT.

This clonotype was detected only a few times. The V call is TRBV5-5, the J call TRBJ2-2; D possibly corresponds to TRBD1 (5 bases). The CDR3 totals 15 residues. The V end lost 2 bases, the J end lost 5 bases, and 13 bases lay between the germline ends. Germline loops: CDR1 SGHKS, CDR2 YYEKEE (reference sequence). The CDR3 spells CASSLGPRATGELFF. Here the CDR3 DNA reads TGTGCCAGCAGCTTAGGTCCCAGGGCGACCGGGGAGCTGTTTTTT.

The table lists this clonotype with a few counts. V and J are TRBV14 and TRBJ2-7; maybe TRBD2 (6 bases). CDR1 and CDR2 (germline): SGHDN, FVKESK. Trimming took off 2 bases at V and 11 bases at J, with 13 bases between the two ends. There are 12 residues in the CDR3. The CDR3 loop reads CASSQFGGGEYF. CDR3 sequence (DNA): TGTGCCAGCAGCCAATTTGGCGGAGGGGAGTACTTC.

The chain couples TRBV2 to TRBJ2-2; possible D gene TRBD2, 5 bases. Germline V lookup: CDR1 SNHLY, CDR2 FYNNEI. The CDR3 contains 14 residues. The V end was cut by 7 bases, the J end by 4 bases, with 13 bases between. CDR3 DNA: TGTGCCAGCATCTCTGGGAGTGGCACCGGGGAGCTGTTTTTT. Translation gives CASISGSGTGELFF.

The gene calls are TRBV7-2 and TRBJ1-2; possibly TRBD1 for D (5 bases). The CDR3 spans 14 residues. The germline V gene encodes CDR1 SGHTA and CDR2 FQGNSA. V was trimmed by 6 bases and J by 6 bases, leaving 17 bases between them. CDR3: CASSPGTTPDGYTF. CDR3 DNA sequence: TGTGCCAGCAGTCCCGGGACTACCCCGGATGGCTACACCTTC.

This clonotype was recorded many times. CDR3 nucleotide sequence: TGTGCCATCAGTGTCGGGACTAGCGGGCCCTACGAGCAGTACTTC. Encoded protein: CAISVGTSGPYEQYF. The chain combines TRBV10-3 with TRBJ2-7, with 12 bases aligning to TRBD2. The germline CDR1 and CDR2 sequences are ENHRY and SYGVKD. V was pared by 4 bases and J by 2 bases, with 3 bases of the junction left unmatched. This CDR3 contains 15 residues.

This chain joins TRBV4-2 and TRBJ2-1; D remains unclear. In germline, CDR1 is LGHNA, CDR2 YNFKEQ. The CDR3 is made up of 14 amino acids. Trimming took 1 base from V and 5 from J, leaving 9 bases between them. The DNA of the CDR3 is TGTGCCAGCAGCCAAGTAGGGTGGGACAATGAGCAGTTCTTC. Translated: CASSQVGWDNEQFF.

The gene calls are TRBV13 and TRBJ2-3; 9 bases agree with TRBD2. Trimming took 2 bases from V and 1 from J; bases not matched to a gene: 13. CDR1 and CDR2 (germline): PRHDT, FYEKMQ (reference sequence). The CDR3 runs to 19 residues. The CDR3 sequence: CASSLSLVGVAGGTDTQYF. The CDR3 DNA reads TGTGCCAGCAGCTTATCTCTTGTCGGGGTAGCGGGGGGCACAGATACGCAGTATTTT.

A few counts support this clonotype. The V call is TRBV20-1, the J call TRBJ1-1; 8 bases are shared with TRBD1. The germline V gene encodes CDR1 DFQATT and CDR2 SNEGSKA (reference sequence). The length of the CDR3 is 14 residues. Germline trimming cut 3 bases from V and 1 base from J; bases unmatched to any gene: 4. The CDR3, as DNA: TGCAGTGCTAGCCGCGGACAGGGGAACACTGAAGCTTTCTTT. Its translation is CSASRGQGNTEAFF.

This clonotype was counted a few times. The chain is built from TRBV24-1 and TRBJ2-3; possible D gene TRBD1, 6 bases. V was trimmed by 1 base and J by 3 bases, leaving 13 bases between them. The germline V gene encodes CDR1 KGHDR and CDR2 SFDVKD. The CDR3 consists of 16 residues. The CDR3 nucleotides read TGTGCCACCAGTGATTTCACAGGGATTGGGACAGATACGCAGTATTTT. This gives the protein CATSDFTGIGTDTQYF.

This clonotype has more than one count but fewer than ten. The rearrangement joins TRBV27 to TRBJ1-5, with D tentatively TRBD1 (5 bases). Germline lookup yields CDR1 MNHEY and CDR2 SMNVEV (reference sequence). The CDR3 contains 14 residues. V was clipped by 0 bases and J by 6 bases, with 9 bases between them. In DNA, the CDR3 is TGTGCCAGCAGTTTATCGGGGGGGATTCAGCCCCAGCATTTT. Its translation is CASSLSGGIQPQHF.

This chain uses TRBV6-1 with TRBJ2-3; a weak D match, TRBD2 (7 bases). The germline CDR1 and CDR2 sequences are MNHNS and SASEGT. V shed 6 bases and J shed 1 base, with 14 bases lying between them. The CDR3 is 15 residues long. As DNA, the CDR3 is TGTGCCAGCAGAGAGGGGGGGGGAGGCACAGATACGCAGTATTTT. Translated: CASREGGGGTDTQYF.

V is TRBV6-1 and J is TRBJ1-6; D call uncertain. The germline V gene encodes CDR1 MNHNS and CDR2 SASEGT. The CDR3 spans 13 residues. Between the trimmed V and J ends, which lost 5 bases and 13 bases, there was a span of 15 bases. The CDR3 DNA sequence: TGTGCCAGCAGTAAAGGACGGTGGGATCCCCTCCACTTT. It encodes CASSKGRWDPLHF.

This clonotype was recorded a few times. This chain links TRBV5-1 with TRBJ1-4, with TRBD1 matching 8 bases. V was pared by 5 bases and J by 5 bases, with 8 bases of the junction left unmatched. The V gene's germline CDR1 is SGHRS and CDR2 YFSETQ. This CDR3 contains 15 residues. The CDR3 is CASSPQGAWNEKLFF. CDR3 nucleotide sequence: TGCGCCAGCAGTCCTCAGGGGGCCTGGAATGAAAAACTGTTTTTT.

The chain has TRBV7-2 and TRBJ2-1; the D is unclear. Looked up from germline, CDR1 is SGHTA and CDR2 is FQGNSA. Trimming cost V 7 bases and J 10 bases, with 23 bases left between them. This CDR3 region has 15 residues. DNA for the CDR3: TGTGCCAGCAACGACCGAGGTACGCCAAGGTTGGAGCAGTTCTTC. Translating gives CASNDRGTPRLEQFF.

With regard to this clonotype: This may be a read error, as it is one base from a much larger clone. The conserved phenylalanine or tryptophan normally closing the CDR3 is absent here, so this likely arose from a read error. The rearrangement uses TRBV29-1 and TRBJ2-1; D remains ambiguous. Trimming left V 8 bases short and J 6 bases short, with 14 bases between. Germline V lookup: CDR1 SQVTM, CDR2 ANQGSEA. The CDR3 runs 12 residues. CDR3 in amino acids: CSLGRGLNEQFL. The CDR3 DNA reads as TGCAGCCTGGGTAGAGGTCTCAATGAGCAGTTCCTC.

The rearrangement joins TRBV25-1 to TRBJ1-3, with a tentative D call TRBD1 (5 bases). This CDR3 has 14 residues. Trimming took 3 bases from V and 6 from J, leaving 12 bases between them. The germline gives CDR1 MGHDK, CDR2 SYGVNS. CDR3 protein: CASSDRQGANTIYF. In DNA form, the CDR3 reads TGTGCCAGCAGTGATCGGCAGGGAGCAAACACCATATATTTT. Variable domain in full (rest from reference TRBV25-1 and TRBJ1-3): EADIYQTPRYLVIGTGKKITLECSQTMGHDKMYWYQQDPGMELHLIHYSYGVNSTEKGDLSSESTVSRIRTEHFPLTLESARPSHTSQYLCASSDRQGANTIYFGEGSWLTVV.

The chain combines TRBV11-1 with TRBJ2-1; D is undetermined. The CDR3 is made up of 14 amino acids. V lost 0 bases and J 9 bases, leaving 12 bases between the germline ends. Germline CDR1 and CDR2: SGHAT and FQDESV (reference sequence). The CDR3 DNA is TGTGCCAGCAGCTTAGCAGGTAGATTCGGTGAGCAGTTCTTC. As protein: CASSLAGRFGEQFF.

This clonotype was recorded at least ten times. The V and J genes are TRBV6-5 and TRBJ1-1; D remains unclear. V gave up 0 bases and J gave up 9 bases, with 17 bases separating them. The CDR3 has 15 residues. Germline V gives CDR1 MNHEY, CDR2 SVGAGI. The CDR3 sequence: CASSYSYPFGEKAFF. The CDR3 DNA sequence: TGTGCCAGCAGTTACTCGTACCCCTTCGGGGAGAAAGCTTTCTTT.

The rearrangement joins TRBV20-1 to TRBJ1-4; no definite D call. Per the germline V gene, CDR1 is DFQATT and CDR2 is SNEGSKA (reference sequence). Trimming left V 1 base short and J 8 bases short, with 14 bases between. The CDR3 spans 14 residues. The CDR3 DNA reads TGCAGTGCTAGAGCGGTAGGGTTGATCGAAAAACTGTTTTTT. This encodes CSARAVGLIEKLFF.

This clonotype appeared a few times. The chain has TRBV29-1 and TRBJ2-7; no clear D gene. Germline CDR1 is SQVTM and CDR2 is ANQGSEA. This CDR3 comprises 13 residues. Trimming took 4 bases from V and 0 from J, leaving 10 bases between them. The CDR3 coding sequence is TGCAGCGTTGTGTTCAGGTCCTCCTACGAGCAGTACTTC. Protein sequence: CSVVFRSSYEQYF.